This TCR beta chain comes out of a study of spatial heterogeneity in lung cancer. Time point in this sample: sample taken at primary tumor resection. From tumor, nontumor lung or frozen PBMC, whole RNA was taken unsorted for sequencing. V lost 5 bases and J 7 bases, leaving 14 bases between the germline ends. This CDR3 spans 14 amino acids. A single record per CDR3 protein comes from TCRdb applying MiXCR to the 5' RACE reads. The sample yields about 530 distinct CDR3 sequences, 34% seen once. This receptor was taken from a male donor with early-stage non-small cell lung cancer. The chain is built from TRBV12-3 or TRBV12-4 and TRBJ1-4; D is unclear. The material sequenced was normal lung tissue next to the tumor, taken at surgery. CDR3 DNA sequence: TGTGCCAGCAGTGTCGGTAGGACTTCTGAAAAACTGTTTTTT. It codes for CASSVGRTSEKLFF.